The rows below give T cell receptor beta chains drawn from one sample of a study of blood T cell repertoires in COVID-19. Data came from immunoSEQ multiplex PCR; TCRdb stores just in-frame clones and leaves some out. The profile shows 8,000 or so clones, approximately 80% of them singletons. Sequenced material: peripheral blood. These TCRs come from a human donor in a cohort sampled during active COVID-19. CDR3s include the opening cysteine and the closing phenylalanine or tryptophan. D genes are given only for firm matches. Clone size is stated in some rows and not others, as once, few, many or a class when expanded.

d_call	clone_size	v_call	j_call	cdr3_nt	cdr3_aa
TRBD2	.	TRBV4-1	TRBJ2-1	TGCGCCAGCAGCCAGACTAGCGGGGGTTGGGATGAGCAGTTCTTC	CASSQTSGGWDEQFF
TRBD1	.	TRBV15	TRBJ1-1	TGTGCCACCAGCGGGGACAGACGGAACACTGAAGCTTTCTTT	CATSGDRRNTEAFF
.	once	TRBV11-2	TRBJ1-3	TGTGCCAGCAGCTCGCAGGGCAACACCATATATTTT	CASSSQGNTIYF
.	.	TRBV3-1/TRBV3-2	TRBJ2-1	TGTGCCAGCAGCCAAGCCTTTTTAGAGCAGTTCTTC	CASSQAFLEQFF
.	.	TRBV10-1	TRBJ2-5	TGCGCCAGCAGTGAGGCCATCGGCGGGGGCAAAGAGACCCAGTACTTC	CASSEAIGGGKETQYF
TRBD1	medium-sized	TRBV6-2/TRBV6-3	TRBJ2-4	TGTGCCAGCAGCGTTGGACAGGCAGCCAAAAACATTCAGTACTTC	CASSVGQAAKNIQYF
TRBD1	.	TRBV4-2	TRBJ1-5	TGTGCCAGCAGCCAGGGGGGGGGACAGGCAAATCAGCCCCAGCATTTT	CASSQGGGQANQPQHF
TRBD1	.	TRBV7-2	TRBJ2-7	TGTGCCAGCAGCCCCCACTACCCCGGGACAGGGGGGGCGTACGAGCAGTACTTC	CASSPHYPGTGGAYEQYF
.	.	TRBV7-9	TRBJ1-1	TGTGCCAGCAGCTTATCCACCGGGGTAGGCACTGAAGCTTTCTTT	CASSLSTGVGTEAFF
.	large	TRBV2	TRBJ2-7	TGTGCCAGCAGTGAAGGGTCGGTAGCGCCGGGCGAGCAGTACTTC	CASSEGSVAPGEQYF
.	.	TRBV10-3	TRBJ1-6	TGTGCCATCAGTGAGTCCGACTTGTTTTCACCCCTCCACTTT	CAISESDLFSPLHF
TRBD1	.	TRBV11-3	TRBJ1-1	TGTGCCAGCAGCAGGACAGGTTTAGGAGCTTTCTTT	CASSRTGLGAFF
TRBD1	.	TRBV19	TRBJ1-4	TGTGCCAGTACCCTGGGGACAGGCGAAAAACTGTTTTTT	CASTLGTGEKLFF
TRBD2	.	TRBV7-3	TRBJ2-1	TGTGCCAGCAGCTTAAGCGGGGGGCCCTACAATGAGCAGTTCTTC	CASSLSGGPYNEQFF
TRBD2	.	TRBV6-6	TRBJ2-5	TGTGCCAGCAGGGACGGGACTAGCGGGAACCAAGAGACCCAGTACTTC	CASRDGTSGNQETQYF
.	.	TRBV29-1	TRBJ2-3	TGCAGCGTTGAATTCGGTTTAAGAGGCACAGATACGCAGTATTTT	CSVEFGLRGTDTQYF
.	.	TRBV11-2	TRBJ1-3	TGTGCCAGCAGCACAGGGAACACCATATATTTT	CASSTGNTIYF
.	once	TRBV6-5	TRBJ2-1	TGTGCCAGCAGTTACTTGGGCCAGGGGTCCTACAATGAGCAGTTCTTC	CASSYLGQGSYNEQFF
TRBD2	.	TRBV18	TRBJ2-1	TGTGCCAGCTCACCACCGTGGCGGGAGCTGGACAATGAGCAGTTCTTC	CASSPPWRELDNEQFF
.	.	TRBV11-2	TRBJ2-3	TGTGCCAGCAGCTTAGCGTCAGGGTGGACAGATACGCAGTATTTT	CASSLASGWTDTQYF
.	.	TRBV6-1	TRBJ2-6	TGTGCCAGCAGTGTGACACAGGGTTCTGGGGCCAACGTCCTGACTTTC	CASSVTQGSGANVLTF